These 15 T cell receptor beta chains were sequenced from one sample in a study of T cell responses to AZD1222 COVID-19 vaccine. Generated by immunoSEQ multiplex PCR, the TCRdb table keeps only in-frame clones and is missing some. Of tens of thousands of clones listed, roughly 82% are singletons. The sequencing here drew on peripheral blood, taken on day 0 of AZD1222 vaccination. The receptors derive from an adult in good health.

J is TRBJ1-1 and V is TRBV30, with D tentatively TRBD1 (6 bases). Trimming removed 2 bases from V and 6 bases from J, with 10 bases in between. The V gene's germline CDR1 is GTSNPN and CDR2 SVGIG (reference sequence). The CDR3 has 12 residues. The CDR3, as DNA: TGTGCCTGGAGTACAGGGAGGGCTGAAGCTTTCTTT. Translation gives CAWSTGRAEAFF.

This clone appeared a few times. This CDR3 is CASSLRGLNQETQYF. The CDR3 coding sequence is TGTGCCAGCAGCTTGAGGGGACTAAACCAAGAGACCCAGTACTTC. J is TRBJ2-5 and V is TRBV7-2, with 7 bases lining up with TRBD2. Germline CDR1 SGHTA, CDR2 FQGNSA. V lost 3 bases to trimming and J lost 0 bases; unmatched junction nucleotides: 4. The CDR3 sequence is 15 residues long.

This clone has only a few counts. CDR3 region: CSVEERDNEQFF. The CDR3 region has the DNA TGCAGCGTTGAAGAACGAGACAATGAGCAGTTCTTC. The rearrangement uses TRBV29-1 and TRBJ2-1; unclear D gene. The germline V and J ends were trimmed by 0 bases and 5 bases, with 5 bases remaining between them. CDR3 length: 12 amino acids. The germline CDR1 and CDR2 sequences are SQVTM and ANQGSEA.

The chain combines TRBV11-3 with TRBJ1-5, with no clear D. Germline-derived CDR1 and CDR2 are SGHNT and YENEEA. Trimming took 3 bases from V and 1 from J, leaving 10 bases between them. The CDR3 extends over 15 amino acids. CDR3 region: CASSFRQQSNQPQHF. CDR3 coding DNA: TGTGCCAGCAGCTTTAGGCAGCAGAGCAATCAGCCCCAGCATTTT.

This chain uses TRBV3-1 (or the pseudogene TRBV3-2) with TRBJ2-1, with TRBD2 as a possible D gene (5 bases). V was pared by 0 bases and J by 8 bases, with 14 bases between. Germline assignment: CDR1 LGHDT and CDR2 YNNKEL (reference sequence). The CDR3 contains 15 residues. The CDR3 spells CASSQDSAGFDEQFF. The DNA of the CDR3 is TGTGCCAGCAGCCAAGATTCGGCGGGCTTCGATGAGCAGTTCTTC.

The rearrangement joins TRBV21-1 to TRBJ1-1. TRBV21-1 is noted as a pseudogene. The CDR3 extends over 15 amino acids. The CDR3 loop reads CASRSFGDLNTEAFF. Written as DNA, the CDR3 is TGTGCCAGCAGAAGTTTTGGAGATTTGAACACTGAAGCTTTCTTT.

The V call is TRBV6-5, the J call TRBJ1-1; weak D call: TRBD1 (5 bases). Germline assignment: CDR1 MNHEY and CDR2 SVGAGI. With 4 bases removed from V and 1 base from J, the gap between germline ends came to 13 bases. This CDR3 has 15 residues. The CDR3 bases are TGTGCCAGCAGTTCGGCCGGGACCGCGAACACTGAAGCTTTCTTT. Its protein is CASSSAGTANTEAFF.

This chain links TRBV27 with TRBJ1-1, with unresolved D. This CDR3 has 13 amino acids. Germline assignment: CDR1 MNHEY and CDR2 SMNVEV (reference sequence). Trimming took 10 bases from V and 1 from J, leaving 13 bases between them. The CDR3 region is CATGETRNTEAFF. The DNA for the CDR3 is TGTGCCACCGGCGAAACCAGGAACACTGAAGCTTTCTTT.

This clone appeared a few times. The gene calls are TRBV21-1 and TRBJ2-7; the listed D gene, TRBD1, was not tested against the DNA. TRBV21-1 is described as a pseudogene. The CDR3 spans 16 residues. The CDR3 here is CASSKEYTGGAYEQYF. In nucleotides, the CDR3 is TGTGCCAGCAGCAAAGAGTACACAGGGGGAGCCTACGAGCAGTACTTC.

V gene TRBV4-1 combines with J gene TRBJ2-7, with D unresolved. The CDR3 loop spans 13 amino acids. V was shortened by 2 bases and J by 3 bases, with 8 bases between the two germline ends. The germline V gene encodes CDR1 MGHRA and CDR2 YSYEKL. CDR3: CASSQFSGYEQYF. The CDR3 coding sequence is TGCGCCAGCAGCCAATTTTCAGGCTACGAGCAGTACTTC.

The V call is TRBV30, the J call TRBJ1-2; D is unresolved. V lost 4 bases and J lost 3, with 12 bases in between. The CDR3 spans 13 residues. From germline, CDR1 is GTSNPN and CDR2 SVGIG (reference sequence). The DNA of the CDR3 is TGTGCCTGGATGGGGTCGGACTACTATGGCTACACCTTC. Translation: CAWMGSDYYGYTF.

The chain joins TRBV21-1 to TRBJ2-6; TRBD1, as called in the table, went unchecked against the DNA. TRBV21-1 is tagged as a pseudogene. This CDR3 has 18 amino acids. The CDR3 DNA sequence: TGTGCCAGCAGCAAGGGTGACAGGTCCCTCCCCTGGGCCAACGTCCTGACTTTC. This codes for CASSKGDRSLPWANVLTF.

V usage is TRBV4-3 and J usage is TRBJ2-3; D is ambiguous. Trimming shortened V by 1 base and J by 4 bases, and 12 bases separated the two germline ends. Germline V gives CDR1 LGHNA, CDR2 YSLEER. The CDR3 length is 15 residues. In nucleotides, the CDR3 is TGCGCCAGCAGCCAAGCCCCAGCGACGGCAGATACGCAGTATTTT. Protein: CASSQAPATADTQYF.

V and J are TRBV10-3 and TRBJ1-5; tentative D call: TRBD1 (5 bases). The CDR3 length is 16 residues. The V and J ends lost 3 bases and 3 bases respectively, with 15 bases between them. Germline assignment: CDR1 ENHRY and CDR2 SYGVKD. The CDR3 DNA reads as TGTGCCATCAGTGATATGGGGGGAGGGATCAATCAGCCCCAGCATTTT. It yields the protein CAISDMGGGINQPQHF.

This clone came up a few times. This rearrangement joins TRBV2 to TRBJ1-5, with a weak D call TRBD1 (6 bases). CDR3 length: 14 amino acids. Germline loops: CDR1 SNHLY, CDR2 FYNNEI. V was cut by 6 bases and J by 3 bases, with 12 bases left in between. The CDR3 loop is CASSDGQINQPQHF. For the CDR3, the DNA is TGTGCCAGCAGCGACGGACAGATCAATCAGCCCCAGCATTTT.